Presented here are 18 T cell receptor beta chains from one specimen sequenced in a study of OX40 agonist ivuxolimab in advanced cancers. Profiling relied on immunoSEQ multiplex PCR, and the TCRdb table lists in-frame clones only, not all of them. In the table there are around 88,000 clones, roughly nine tenths of which are singletons. The sample consisted of CD4+ or CD8+ T cells sorted from blood, taken in a trial of the OX40 agonist ivuxolimab. The receptors shown here come from an adult with an advanced solid tumor such as melanoma, head and neck, liver or kidney cancer.

The rearrangement uses TRBV6-5 and TRBJ2-2, with D tentatively TRBD2 (5 bases). This CDR3 contains 14 residues. Trimming took off 5 bases at V and 8 bases at J, with 15 bases between the two ends. CDR1 MNHEY and CDR2 SVGAGI come from the germline V gene. The CDR3, as DNA: TGTGCCAGCAGTACTAGACTACCGAGAGGGGAGCTGTTTTTT. It is translated as CASSTRLPRGELFF.

The chain carries TRBV9 and TRBJ2-5, with D perhaps TRBD2 (6 bases). The germline CDR1 and CDR2 sequences are SGDLS and YYNGEE. With 4 bases removed from V and 3 bases from J, the gap between germline ends came to 16 bases. The CDR3 extends over 15 amino acids. CDR3 in amino acids: CASSSSGGTEETQYF. In DNA form, the CDR3 reads TGTGCCAGCAGCTCCTCTGGGGGGACCGAAGAGACCCAGTACTTC.

J is TRBJ1-1 and V is TRBV5-1; no clear D. The length of the CDR3 is 14 residues. Trimming cost V 2 bases and J 1 base, with 9 bases left between them. Germline V CDR1 and CDR2: SGHRS, YFSETQ. CDR3 residues: CASSLGDGNTEAFF. DNA of the CDR3: TGCGCCAGCAGCTTAGGAGACGGGAACACTGAAGCTTTCTTT.

This clone was counted only a few times. This chain uses TRBV6-5 with TRBJ2-7, with a weak D call TRBD2 (6 bases). This CDR3 region has 14 residues. Germline CDR1 reads MNHEY; CDR2 reads SVGAGI. The V and J ends lost 8 bases and 0 bases respectively, with 14 bases between them. CDR3: CASRGGMGSYEQYF. The CDR3 nucleotides read TGTGCCAGCCGGGGCGGGATGGGCTCCTACGAGCAGTACTTC.

This clone was seen a single time. The chain links TRBV7-3 to TRBJ1-5, with a tentative D call TRBD1 (6 bases). Per germline, CDR1 SGHTA and CDR2 FQGTGA. The V end lost 5 bases, the J end lost 3 bases, and 17 bases lay between the germline ends. The CDR3 runs to 16 residues. The DNA of the CDR3 is TGTGCCAGCAGCCCCTTAGGGTGGGGGGCCAATCAGCCCCAGCATTTT. It encodes CASSPLGWGANQPQHF. Filled out from reference TRBV7-3 and TRBJ1-5, the complete variable domain reads GAGVSQTPSNKVTEKGKYVELRCDPISGHTALYWYRQSLGQGPEFLIYFQGTGAADDSGLPNDRFFAVRPEGSVSTLKIQRTERGDSAVYLCASSPLGWGANQPQHFGDGTRLSIL.

In its sample, this clone was seen once. The V gene is TRBV9, the J gene TRBJ2-1; D is unresolved. The V end was cut by 0 bases, the J end by 5 bases, with 6 bases between. Germline V CDR1 and CDR2: SGDLS, YYNGEE. CDR3 length equals 13 residues. In DNA form, the CDR3 reads TGTGCCAGCAGCGTAGACATACACAATGAGCAGTTCTTC. It yields the protein CASSVDIHNEQFF.

This rearrangement joins TRBV19 to TRBJ2-5, with D perhaps matching TRBD1 (6 bases). Germline CDR1 is LNHDA and CDR2 is SQIVND (reference sequence). This CDR3 has 13 amino acids. The V and J ends lost 8 bases and 2 bases respectively, with 12 bases between them. The CDR3, as DNA: TGTGCCAGTGGGGGCTACACTCAAGAGACCCAGTACTTC. Protein: CASGGYTQETQYF. Together with reference TRBV19 and TRBJ2-5, the CDR3 gives the full variable domain: DGGITQSPKYLFRKEGQNVTLSCEQNLNHDAMYWYRQDPGQGLRLIYYSQIVNDFQKGDIAEGYSVSREKKESFPLTVTSAQKNPTAFYLCASGGYTQETQYFGPGTRLLVL.

The chain has TRBV6-5 and TRBJ2-5; D possibly corresponds to TRBD2 (5 bases). The better agreement between TRBJ2-7 and the DNA end casts doubt on the J call. Per germline, CDR1 MNHEY and CDR2 SVGAGI. This CDR3 has 14 amino acids. CDR3 in DNA: TGTGCCAGCAGGCTCTATGGGAGCACCTACGAGCAGTACTTC. It encodes CASRLYGSTYEQYF.

The V gene is TRBV19, the J gene TRBJ2-1; D ambiguous. Germline loops: CDR1 LNHDA, CDR2 SQIVND (reference sequence). Trimming removed 5 bases from V and 2 bases from J, with 13 bases in between. The CDR3 consists of 15 residues. The CDR3 reads CASSRASTPYNEQFF. DNA for the CDR3: TGTGCCAGTAGTCGGGCTTCCACCCCCTACAATGAGCAGTTCTTC. The full variable domain, rest sourced from reference TRBV19 and TRBJ2-1, is DGGITQSPKYLFRKEGQNVTLSCEQNLNHDAMYWYRQDPGQGLRLIYYSQIVNDFQKGDIAEGYSVSREKKESFPLTVTSAQKNPTAFYLCASSRASTPYNEQFFGPGTRLTVL.

The rearrangement links TRBV28 to TRBJ1-6; TRBD1 matches 8 bases. The trim removed 2 bases at V and 9 bases at J, leaving 3 bases unmatched. The CDR3 length is 14 residues. Germline V gives CDR1 MDHEN, CDR2 SYDVKM. This CDR3 reads CASSLEGTGSPLHF. The CDR3 DNA is TGTGCCAGCAGTTTAGAGGGGACAGGTTCACCCCTCCACTTT.

V usage is TRBV5-1 and J usage is TRBJ2-7; 9 positions match TRBD2. This CDR3 spans 14 amino acids. The junction had 2 bases not matched to a gene; V was cut back by 2 bases and J by 2 bases. The V gene's germline CDR1 is SGHRS and CDR2 YFSETQ. The CDR3 here is CASSFSGGTYEQYF. CDR3 in DNA: TGCGCCAGCAGCTTTAGCGGGGGTACCTACGAGCAGTACTTC. Based on the CDR3 plus reference TRBV5-1 and TRBJ2-7, the full variable domain is KAGVTQTPRYLIKTRGQQVTLSCSPISGHRSVSWYQQTPGQGLQFLFEYFSETQRNKGNFPGRFSGRQFSNSRSEMNVSTLELGDSALYLCASSFSGGTYEQYFGPGTRLTVT.

This rearrangement joins TRBV10-1 to TRBJ2-5, with a possible D match to TRBD1 (5 bases). Looked up from germline, CDR1 is WNHNN and CDR2 is SYGVQD (reference sequence). This CDR3 is 12 amino acids long. Trimming stripped 9 bases from V and 2 bases from J, with 10 bases between. The CDR3 sequence is CARRQYQETQYF. Here the CDR3 DNA reads TGCGCCAGAAGACAGTATCAAGAGACCCAGTACTTC.

The genes are TRBV21-1 and TRBJ1-1; the listed D gene, TRBD1, was not tested against the DNA. TRBV21-1 counts as a pseudogene. The CDR3 totals 17 residues. The CDR3 loop reads CASSKRGRDRANTEAFF. As DNA, the CDR3 is TGTGCCAGCAGCAAAAGGGGTCGGGACAGGGCGAACACTGAAGCTTTCTTT.

The V gene is TRBV10-3, the J gene TRBJ2-3, with D unclear. Germline V gene sequence: CDR1 ENHRY, CDR2 SYGVKD. V was pared by 4 bases and J by 4 bases, with 9 bases between. This CDR3 is built from 13 residues. The CDR3 here is CAISGDVSDTQYF. The DNA of the CDR3 is TGTGCCATCAGTGGCGATGTATCAGATACGCAGTATTTT.

The V and J genes are TRBV5-1 and TRBJ2-5; D not certain. Germline CDR1 and CDR2: SGHRS and YFSETQ. The CDR3 loop spans 12 amino acids. V lost 7 bases and J lost 1, with 8 bases in between. The CDR3 is CASQLSQETQYF. The CDR3 DNA is TGCGCCAGCCAACTCAGCCAAGAGACCCAGTACTTC.

This sequence joins TRBV14 and TRBJ1-5, with a tentative D call TRBD1 (6 bases). The germline gives CDR1 SGHDN, CDR2 FVKESK. With 4 bases removed from V and 3 bases from J, the gap between germline ends came to 25 bases. The CDR3 covers 19 residues. In DNA form, the CDR3 reads TGTGCCAGCAGCCCACTCCCGCCGACAGGCGTAAGGGTCAATCAGCCCCAGCATTTT. Encoded protein: CASSPLPPTGVRVNQPQHF.

The chain uses TRBV6-6 and TRBJ2-6; possibly TRBD1 for D (6 bases). V dropped 6 bases and J dropped 4 bases, with 13 bases sitting between them. CDR1 and CDR2 (germline): MNHNY, SVGAGI (reference sequence). The CDR3 consists of 15 residues. CDR3 loop: CASRDSYSGANVLTF. CDR3 in DNA: TGTGCCAGCAGGGACAGTTATTCGGGGGCCAACGTCCTGACTTTC.

The chain couples TRBV7-2 to TRBJ1-1; maybe TRBD1 (5 bases). The CDR3 runs 13 residues. V was clipped by 5 bases and J by 4 bases, with 11 bases between them. Germline CDR1 and CDR2: SGHTA and FQGNSA. This CDR3 is CASSQRRGTEAFF. CDR3 nucleotide sequence: TGTGCCAGCAGCCAAAGGAGGGGCACTGAAGCTTTCTTT. The full variable domain, its missing parts supplied by reference TRBV7-2 and TRBJ1-1, is GAGVSQSPSNKVTEKGKDVELRCDPISGHTALYWYRQSLGQGLEFLIYFQGNSAPDKSGLPSDRFSAERTGGSVSTLTIQRTQQEDSAVYLCASSQRRGTEAFFGQGTRLTVV.